This passage covers 22 T cell receptor beta chains from one sample sequenced in a study of T-cell reconstitution after alpha-beta-depleted transplantation in children. Unique molecular identifiers were used to barcode this TCRbeta library. TCRdb analysed the PCR reads with MiXCR anew, one entry per CDR3 protein. This table has approximately 82,000 distinct CDR3 sequences, about 14% appearing once. Sequenced material: PBMCs, mostly from graft donor cells, taken 180 days after TCRalphabeta/CD19-depleted stem cell transplant. The receptors here all came from a male patient between 2 and 15 years old who had a stem cell transplant for acute lymphoblastic leukemia, so the T cells may come from the graft donor.

As to this clonotype: The junction differs from germline at one of its ends, possibly a read error. The rearrangement links TRBV10-3 to TRBJ2-6; the D gene is possibly TRBD1 (5 bases). Germline assignment: CDR1 ENHRY and CDR2 SYGVKD. This CDR3 contains 11 residues. CDR3 bases: TGTGCCATCGAGAACACAGGTAGCCTGCCTTTC. Its protein product is CAIENTGSLPF.

This clonotype was detected a few times. The chain uses TRBV5-8 and TRBJ1-1, with 8 bases matching TRBD1. Germline assignment: CDR1 SGHTS and CDR2 YDEGEE. The CDR3 is made up of 15 amino acids. After removal of 5 bases from V and 10 bases from J, the junction contained 16 bases not matched to a gene. The CDR3: CASRAGGEIGGRAFF. CDR3 nucleotide sequence: TGTGCCAGCAGGGCAGGGGGCGAAATCGGGGGAAGAGCTTTCTTT.

This clonotype was recorded a few times. The CDR3: CASSRADLPGYNEQFF. Written as DNA, the CDR3 is TGCGCCAGCAGCCGGGCGGACCTTCCAGGGTACAATGAGCAGTTCTTC. The chain couples TRBV5-1 to TRBJ2-1; weak D call: TRBD1 (5 bases). Trimming removed 4 bases at V and 4 bases at J, with 18 bases between. The CDR3 spans 16 residues. In germline, CDR1 is SGHRS, CDR2 YFSETQ.

The J gene is TRBJ2-7, the V gene TRBV10-1; D tentatively reads TRBD1 or TRBD2 (5 bases each). CDR3 size: 17 residues. Germline V CDR1 and CDR2: WNHNN, SYGVQD (reference sequence). Trimming stripped 8 bases from V and 2 bases from J, with 25 bases between. The CDR3 spells CASLRPGLQGRPYEQYF. CDR3 DNA sequence: TGCGCCAGCCTACGTCCGGGCCTCCAGGGACGGCCCTACGAGCAGTACTTC.

The chain recombines TRBV25-1 with TRBJ2-1, with D hard to call. This CDR3 has 11 residues. The germline V gene encodes CDR1 MGHDK and CDR2 SYGVNS. Trimming took 4 bases from V and 8 from J, leaving 6 bases between them. CDR3 in amino acids: CASSGTDEQFF. CDR3 DNA sequence: TGTGCCAGCAGTGGGACGGATGAGCAGTTCTTC.

The chain links TRBV5-1 to TRBJ2-3; the D gene is possibly TRBD1 (6 bases). Germline V lookup: CDR1 SGHRS, CDR2 YFSETQ. V dropped 3 bases and J dropped 0 bases, with 14 bases sitting between them. This CDR3 has 16 residues. The DNA of the CDR3 is TGCGCCAGCAGCTCCCGACGACAGGTTAGCACAGATACGCAGTATTTT. Translated: CASSSRRQVSTDTQYF. The whole variable domain, remainder taken from reference TRBV5-1 and TRBJ2-3, is KAGVTQTPRYLIKTRGQQVTLSCSPISGHRSVSWYQQTPGQGLQFLFEYFSETQRNKGNFPGRFSGRQFSNSRSEMNVSTLELGDSALYLCASSSRRQVSTDTQYFGPGTRLTVL.

This clonotype was seen a few times. J is TRBJ2-1 and V is TRBV9, with D unclear. The CDR3 spans 12 residues. Germline assignment: CDR1 SGDLS and CDR2 YYNGEE. V gave up 4 bases and J gave up 8 bases, with 10 bases separating them. The DNA of the CDR3 is TGTGCCAGCAGCCCGTCTAGAGATGAGCAGTTCTTC. Its protein product is CASSPSRDEQFF.

There are a few counts of this clonotype. The chain uses TRBV3-1 and TRBJ1-3, with 8 bases fitting TRBD1. Germline V gene sequence: CDR1 LGHDT, CDR2 YNNKEL (reference sequence). The CDR3 is made up of 16 amino acids. V lost 4 bases, J lost 0 bases, and 5 bases stayed unmatched. The CDR3 reads CASSPDRAYSGNTIYF. The DNA of the CDR3 is TGTGCCAGCAGCCCGGACAGGGCATACTCTGGAAACACCATATATTTT.

The V and J genes are TRBV5-1 and TRBJ2-2; a weak D match, TRBD1 (5 bases). The CDR3 has 15 residues. Trimming took 6 bases from V and 2 from J, leaving 14 bases between them. Germline assignment: CDR1 SGHRS and CDR2 YFSETQ. The CDR3 spells CASTPLGANTGELFF. The CDR3 DNA reads as TGCGCCAGCACCCCCCTTGGGGCAAACACCGGGGAGCTGTTTTTT.

The chain links TRBV5-1 to TRBJ1-1, with D unresolved. Trimming cost V 0 bases and J 11 bases, with 26 bases left between them. Germline assignment: CDR1 SGHRS and CDR2 YFSETQ. This CDR3 region has 17 residues. CDR3 in amino acids: CASSLGPPKVERYSAFF. The CDR3 DNA is TGCGCCAGCAGCTTGGGACCCCCAAAGGTGGAGAGGTATAGTGCTTTCTTT.

The chain couples TRBV20-1 to TRBJ2-7; 7 nucleotides line up with TRBD1. The CDR3 consists of 13 residues. V was pared by 6 bases and J by 4 bases, with 9 bases of the junction left unmatched. The germline V gene encodes CDR1 DFQATT and CDR2 SNEGSKA (reference sequence). The CDR3 reads CSALTRDRYEQYF. The CDR3 DNA sequence: TGCAGTGCCCTCACCCGGGACAGATACGAGCAGTACTTC.

The table lists this clonotype with a few counts. This rearrangement joins TRBV11-1 to TRBJ2-7; a possible D gene is TRBD2 (6 bases). Per the germline V gene, CDR1 is SGHAT and CDR2 is FQDESV (reference sequence). The CDR3 length is 18 residues. Trimming removed 4 bases from V and 3 bases from J, with 25 bases in between. CDR3 sequence reads: CASSSRTFGGGTGYEQYF. The CDR3 nucleotides read TGTGCCAGCAGCTCCCGAACATTTGGGGGAGGTACTGGCTACGAGCAGTACTTC.

The chain has TRBV29-1 and TRBJ2-5; D gene unclear. From germline, CDR1 is SQVTM and CDR2 ANQGSEA. The CDR3 consists of 13 residues. Trimming left V 6 bases short and J 3 bases short, with 14 bases between. CDR3 protein: CSVSLRQKETQYF. DNA for the CDR3: TGCAGCGTATCCCTGCGGCAGAAAGAGACCCAGTACTTC.

This clonotype occurred a few times. J is TRBJ1-3 and V is TRBV10-3, with D unclear. CDR3 length: 14 residues. V lost 0 bases and J lost 2, with 5 bases in between. Per germline, CDR1 ENHRY and CDR2 SYGVKD. The CDR3 DNA reads TGTGCCATCAGTGAGTCAATGGCTGGAAACACCATATATTTT. It translates to CAISESMAGNTIYF.

The CDR3, as DNA: TGCAGCGTTGTGGTGCCCCTGGGAGTCGGGGAGCTGTTTTTT. Translating gives CSVVVPLGVGELFF. V and J are TRBV29-1 and TRBJ2-2; D might be TRBD2 (5 bases). Germline CDR1 SQVTM, CDR2 ANQGSEA. V lost 4 bases and J 7 bases, leaving 16 bases between the germline ends. CDR3 size: 14 residues.

This clonotype showed up many times. This chain connects TRBV20-1 to TRBJ2-4; D is unresolved. The germline V gene encodes CDR1 DFQATT and CDR2 SNEGSKA (reference sequence). The CDR3 has 17 residues. The V end lost 3 bases, the J end lost 0 bases, and 18 bases lay between the germline ends. Here the CDR3 DNA reads TGCAGTGCTAGTGTTCCCTCGGCACTGTTAGCCAAAAACATTCAGTACTTC. Amino acid sequence: CSASVPSALLAKNIQYF.

This clonotype has a handful of counts. The chain links TRBV14 to TRBJ2-5, with TRBD1 identical over 8 bases. Unmatched junction bases numbered 9, after V lost 5 bases and J lost 4 bases. This CDR3 has 15 residues. CDR1 and CDR2 (germline): SGHDN, FVKESK. The CDR3 DNA reads as TGTGCCAGCAGCTCGGACAGGGTTAACCGAGAGACCCAGTACTTC. Translated: CASSSDRVNRETQYF.

The chain links TRBV20-1 to TRBJ2-1; 9 bases match TRBD2. The CDR3 spans 14 residues. CDR1 and CDR2 (germline): DFQATT, SNEGSKA (reference sequence). V lost 4 bases to trimming and J lost 7 bases; unmatched junction nucleotides: 8. The CDR3 DNA sequence: TGCAGTGCTACCCATAGCGGGGGTGGGAATGAGCAGTTCTTC. Its protein is CSATHSGGGNEQFF.

The V call is TRBV11-2, the J call TRBJ2-5; D possibly corresponds to TRBD2 (5 bases). From germline, CDR1 is SGHAT and CDR2 FQNNGV. The CDR3 covers 17 residues. The ends were cut back, 0 bases at V and 3 bases at J, with 17 bases in the middle. In nucleotides, the CDR3 is TGTGCCAGCAGCTTAGATCTCGAGGGCCTGTATGAAGAGACCCAGTACTTC. Protein sequence: CASSLDLEGLYEETQYF. The variable domain in full, with the rest retrieved from reference TRBV11-2 and TRBJ2-5, is EAGVAQSPRYKIIEKRQSVAFWCNPISGHATLYWYQQILGQGPKLLIQFQNNGVVDDSQLPKDRFSAERLKGVDSTLKIQPAKLEDSAVYLCASSLDLEGLYEETQYFGPGTRLLVL.

This clonotype has more than one count but fewer than ten. The J gene is TRBJ2-4, the V gene TRBV7-2, with 7 nucleotides matching TRBD1. Germline CDR1 SGHTA, CDR2 FQGNSA. Trimming cost V 5 bases and J 6 bases; bases outside gene matches: 7. The CDR3 has 14 amino acids. This CDR3 reads CASSPRQGTNIQYF. CDR3 coding DNA: TGTGCCAGCAGCCCCAGACAGGGTACAAACATTCAGTACTTC.

This clonotype was seen only a few times. The V gene is TRBV25-1, the J gene TRBJ2-3; D unclear. V dropped 4 bases and J dropped 7 bases, with 12 bases sitting between them. Per the germline V gene, CDR1 is MGHDK and CDR2 is SYGVNS. This CDR3 comprises 13 residues. CDR3 amino acids: CASSGVSGNTQYF. DNA for the CDR3: TGTGCCAGCAGTGGGGTCTCTGGGAATACGCAGTATTTT.

This clonotype was detected only once. The rearrangement joins TRBV6-1 to TRBJ1-1, with D unresolved. The CDR3 is made up of 13 amino acids. Germline V lookup: CDR1 MNHNS, CDR2 SASEGT. Trimming stripped 6 bases from V and 0 bases from J, with 8 bases between. The CDR3 sequence is CASRPKLNTEAFF. Written as DNA, the CDR3 is TGTGCCAGCAGGCCTAAATTGAACACTGAAGCTTTCTTT.